The rows below give T cell receptor beta chains drawn from one sample of a study of shared clonotypes between healthy human individuals. TCRdb keeps only in-frame clones here, not all; method: immunoSEQ multiplex PCR. The sample carries roughly 1,500,000 clones, just under 99% recorded once. The sequencing sample was made of naive CD4+ T cells sorted from blood. The receptors were sampled from a man aged 25 to 40 in good health. The CDR3 runs from the conserved cysteine through the conserved F or W. Each record gives: D gene, CDR3 length, clone size, V gene, J gene, CDR3 DNA, CDR3 protein. D genes are given only for firm matches. The listing skips clone size in some rows; elsewhere it reads once, few, many or a size class.

d_call: -
cdr3_length: 16
clone_size: -
v_call: TRBV18
j_call: TRBJ1-1
cdr3_nt: TGTGCCAGCTCACCACCGGTGGGGGCGCGTGACACTGAAGCTTTCTTT
cdr3_aa: CASSPPVGARDTEAFF

d_call: TRBD2
cdr3_length: 16
clone_size: -
v_call: TRBV6-5
j_call: TRBJ2-7
cdr3_nt: TGTGCCAGCAGTTACCGAGGACTAGCGGAAACCTACGAGCAGTACTTC
cdr3_aa: CASSYRGLAETYEQYF

d_call: TRBD1
cdr3_length: 14
clone_size: -
v_call: TRBV7-8
j_call: TRBJ2-5
cdr3_nt: TGTGCCAGCAGCCGGGACAGAGGCGCAGAGACCCAGTACTTC
cdr3_aa: CASSRDRGAETQYF

d_call: TRBD1
cdr3_length: 16
clone_size: -
v_call: TRBV6-6
j_call: TRBJ2-7
cdr3_nt: TGTGCCAGCAGTCGACAGGGGGCCGGCCCCCCATACGAGCAGTACTTC
cdr3_aa: CASSRQGAGPPYEQYF

d_call: TRBD1
cdr3_length: 16
clone_size: -
v_call: TRBV27
j_call: TRBJ2-2
cdr3_nt: TGTGCCAGCATAACATTACAGGGGTTGAACACCGGGGAGCTGTTTTTT
cdr3_aa: CASITLQGLNTGELFF

d_call: TRBD1
cdr3_length: 14
clone_size: -
v_call: TRBV29-1
j_call: TRBJ2-7
cdr3_nt: TGCAGCGTTCTAGCCTCGGACAGGGCTCAAGAGCAGTACTTC
cdr3_aa: CSVLASDRAQEQYF

d_call: -
cdr3_length: 11
clone_size: -
v_call: TRBV2
j_call: TRBJ2-5
cdr3_nt: TGTGCCAGCAGTGAGGATGTGCAGGAGTACTTC
cdr3_aa: CASSEDVQEYF

d_call: -
cdr3_length: 18
clone_size: -
v_call: TRBV9
j_call: TRBJ2-7
cdr3_nt: TGTGCCAGCAGCGTAGGAGGTGGCAGCCACCGGGCTTCCTACGAGCAGTACTTC
cdr3_aa: CASSVGGGSHRASYEQYF

d_call: TRBD1
cdr3_length: 15
clone_size: -
v_call: TRBV11-3
j_call: TRBJ2-1
cdr3_nt: TGTGCCAGCAGCCTGGACAGGGGAAGGCACAATGAGCAGTTCTTC
cdr3_aa: CASSLDRGRHNEQFF

d_call: TRBD2
cdr3_length: 15
clone_size: -
v_call: TRBV5-5
j_call: TRBJ2-1
cdr3_nt: TGTGCCAGCAGCTTGGCGGGAGGGTTGTACAATGAGCAGTTCTTC
cdr3_aa: CASSLAGGLYNEQFF

d_call: -
cdr3_length: 14
clone_size: -
v_call: TRBV5-1
j_call: TRBJ2-7
cdr3_nt: TGCGCCAGCTCCTCACGGGCCTCTACCTACGAGCAGTACTTC
cdr3_aa: CASSSRASTYEQYF

d_call: TRBD2
cdr3_length: 16
clone_size: -
v_call: TRBV4-1
j_call: TRBJ2-1
cdr3_nt: TGCGCCAGCAGCCAAGAAACTAGCGGGAGGGTATTCCGGCAGTTCTTC
cdr3_aa: CASSQETSGRVFRQFF

d_call: -
cdr3_length: 13
clone_size: -
v_call: TRBV29-1
j_call: TRBJ1-6
cdr3_nt: TGCAGCGTGTCTTGGGGGGCAAATTCACCCCTCCACTTT
cdr3_aa: CSVSWGANSPLHF

d_call: -
cdr3_length: 14
clone_size: -
v_call: TRBV29-1
j_call: TRBJ1-2
cdr3_nt: TGCAGCGTTGAAGAACAGGCAGGGCGGAATGGCTACACCTTC
cdr3_aa: CSVEEQAGRNGYTF

d_call: TRBD1
cdr3_length: 17
clone_size: -
v_call: TRBV19
j_call: TRBJ2-6
cdr3_nt: TGTGCCAGTAGCCGGGACAGGGCCACCTCTGGGGCCAACGTCCTGACTTTC
cdr3_aa: CASSRDRATSGANVLTF

d_call: -
cdr3_length: 15
clone_size: -
v_call: TRBV19
j_call: TRBJ2-3
cdr3_nt: TGTGCCAGTAGTCTCTCTAGGGCCCTCACAGATACGCAGTATTTT
cdr3_aa: CASSLSRALTDTQYF

d_call: -
cdr3_length: 12
clone_size: -
v_call: TRBV28
j_call: TRBJ2-1
cdr3_nt: TGTGCCAGCAGTTTAGGGTGGGGCGAGCAGTTCTTC
cdr3_aa: CASSLGWGEQFF

d_call: -
cdr3_length: 14
clone_size: -
v_call: TRBV7-9
j_call: TRBJ2-4
cdr3_nt: TGTGCCAGCAGCCGGGACTCCATGGGGAACATTCAGTACTTC
cdr3_aa: CASSRDSMGNIQYF

d_call: TRBD1
cdr3_length: 16
clone_size: -
v_call: TRBV18
j_call: TRBJ2-5
cdr3_nt: TGTGCCAGCTCACCTCGGACAGGGGACCTTCAAGAGACCCAGTACTTC
cdr3_aa: CASSPRTGDLQETQYF

d_call: -
cdr3_length: 16
clone_size: -
v_call: TRBV7-8
j_call: TRBJ2-3
cdr3_nt: TGTGCCAGCAGCTTCCGGGACACCCTTAGCACAGATACGCAGTATTTT
cdr3_aa: CASSFRDTLSTDTQYF

d_call: -
cdr3_length: 14
clone_size: -
v_call: TRBV7-8
j_call: TRBJ2-7
cdr3_nt: TGTGCCAGCAGCCGTACGGGGGACGGGTACGAGCAGTACTTC
cdr3_aa: CASSRTGDGYEQYF

d_call: -
cdr3_length: 14
clone_size: once
v_call: TRBV5-1
j_call: TRBJ2-1
cdr3_nt: TGCGCCAGCATGAGGCGGGCCTCCTACAATGAGCAGTTCTTC
cdr3_aa: CASMRRASYNEQFF

d_call: -
cdr3_length: 9
clone_size: -
v_call: TRBV27
j_call: TRBJ2-7
cdr3_nt: TGTGCCAGTTCCTACGAGCAGTACTTC
cdr3_aa: CASSYEQYF

d_call: TRBD1
cdr3_length: 14
clone_size: once
v_call: TRBV2
j_call: TRBJ1-2
cdr3_nt: TGTGCCAGCAGTGAATGGACAGGGGTGGGCGGCTACACCTTC
cdr3_aa: CASSEWTGVGGYTF

d_call: -
cdr3_length: 15
clone_size: -
v_call: TRBV19
j_call: TRBJ1-5
cdr3_nt: TGTGCCAGCCGAACGTGGGGGACCGAGGGTCAGCCCCAGCATTTT
cdr3_aa: CASRTWGTEGQPQHF

d_call: TRBD2
cdr3_length: 13
clone_size: -
v_call: TRBV7-2
j_call: TRBJ2-7
cdr3_nt: TGTGCCAGCAGCCTGGGACTAGCGGGAGAGCAGTACTTC
cdr3_aa: CASSLGLAGEQYF

d_call: -
cdr3_length: 13
clone_size: -
v_call: TRBV11-2
j_call: TRBJ2-1
cdr3_nt: TGTGCCAGCAGCTTAGGGTTGGGTAGTGAGCAGTTCTTC
cdr3_aa: CASSLGLGSEQFF

d_call: -
cdr3_length: 15
clone_size: -
v_call: TRBV5-1
j_call: TRBJ1-3
cdr3_nt: TGCGCCAGCAGCCTAGATCCCGGTTCTGGAAACACCATATATTTT
cdr3_aa: CASSLDPGSGNTIYF

d_call: TRBD2
cdr3_length: 11
clone_size: -
v_call: TRBV20-1
j_call: TRBJ2-1
cdr3_nt: TGCAGTGCTATTAACAGCGGGACCCAGTTCTTC
cdr3_aa: CSAINSGTQFF

d_call: TRBD2
cdr3_length: 15
clone_size: -
v_call: TRBV7-9
j_call: TRBJ2-1
cdr3_nt: TGTGCCAGCAGCTTGACTAGCGGGCATGGCAATGAGCAGTTCTTC
cdr3_aa: CASSLTSGHGNEQFF

d_call: TRBD2
cdr3_length: 19
clone_size: -
v_call: TRBV4-2
j_call: TRBJ2-7
cdr3_nt: TGTGCCAGCAGCCAAAAGATAGGCTTCGGGAGCGGGAGTATCTACGAGCAGTACTTC
cdr3_aa: CASSQKIGFGSGSIYEQYF

d_call: -
cdr3_length: 13
clone_size: once
v_call: TRBV11-2
j_call: TRBJ1-5
cdr3_nt: TGTGCCAGCAGCTACTCGGGAGATCAGCCCCAGCATTTT
cdr3_aa: CASSYSGDQPQHF

d_call: -
cdr3_length: 17
clone_size: -
v_call: TRBV28
j_call: TRBJ1-4
cdr3_nt: TGTGCCAGCAGTTTTTCCAGCAAGGGTAGGGCTAATGAAAAACTGTTTTTT
cdr3_aa: CASSFSSKGRANEKLFF

d_call: -
cdr3_length: 13
clone_size: -
v_call: TRBV28
j_call: TRBJ2-5
cdr3_nt: TGTGCCAGCAGATTTGGGAGTGCGGAGACCCAGTACTTC
cdr3_aa: CASRFGSAETQYF

d_call: -
cdr3_length: 13
clone_size: -
v_call: TRBV14
j_call: TRBJ2-7
cdr3_nt: TGTGCCAGCAGCCAGGCGGACTTCAATAAGCAGTACTTC
cdr3_aa: CASSQADFNKQYF

d_call: -
cdr3_length: 11
clone_size: -
v_call: TRBV11-2
j_call: TRBJ2-7
cdr3_nt: TGTGCCAGCAGCTTGTCCCTGGTGCCGTCCTTC
cdr3_aa: CASSLSLVPSF

d_call: TRBD2
cdr3_length: 14
clone_size: once
v_call: TRBV28
j_call: TRBJ2-1
cdr3_nt: TGTGCCAGCGGTGACAGCGGGAGGGTCGATGAGCAGTTCTTC
cdr3_aa: CASGDSGRVDEQFF

d_call: -
cdr3_length: 16
clone_size: -
v_call: TRBV4-2
j_call: TRBJ2-1
cdr3_nt: TGTGCCAGCAGCCAAGAGGGCAGGCAAAGAGCAACTGAGCAGTTCTTC
cdr3_aa: CASSQEGRQRATEQFF

d_call: -
cdr3_length: 13
clone_size: -
v_call: TRBV11-3
j_call: TRBJ2-2
cdr3_nt: TGTGCCAGCAGCTTAGATTCTGCCGGGGAGCTGTTTTTT
cdr3_aa: CASSLDSAGELFF

d_call: -
cdr3_length: 12
clone_size: -
v_call: TRBV9
j_call: TRBJ2-1
cdr3_nt: TGTGCCAGCAGCATGACCCTAGATGAGCAGTTCTTC
cdr3_aa: CASSMTLDEQFF